Listed below are T cell receptor beta chains from one sample, sequenced in a study of siplizumab effects on memory and regulatory T cells. Repertoires were generated with immunoSEQ multiplex PCR, while TCRdb's copy carries only in-frame clones and drops some. The sample comprises more than 60,000 clones, roughly 96% of which are singletons, and 0.095% rests with the top ten. Sequenced input: naive CD8+ T cells sorted from blood. The receptors shown here come from a human donor in good health. CDR3s include the opening cysteine and the closing phenylalanine or tryptophan. Fields, in order: J gene, D gene, V gene, clone size, CDR3 protein, CDR3 DNA. D genes are given only for firm matches. The size field is filled for only some rows; it gives once, few, many or a size class.

TRBJ1-2 | TRBD1 | TRBV14 | - | CASSQETVGQGPLYGYTF | TGTGCCAGCAGCCAAGAGACTGTGGGACAGGGTCCCCTCTATGGCTACACCTTC
TRBJ2-1 | - | TRBV30 | - | CAWVRGRGGEQFF | TGTGCCTGGGTCCGGGGGCGGGGTGGTGAGCAGTTCTTC
TRBJ1-6 | TRBD1 | TRBV28 | - | CASSPNRGSDSPLHF | TGTGCCAGCAGTCCTAACAGGGGTAGTGATTCACCCCTCCACTTT
TRBJ2-2 | TRBD2 | TRBV4-3 | - | CASSQDFAGGPTGELFF | TGCGCCAGCAGCCAAGATTTCGCGGGGGGGCCCACCGGGGAGCTGTTTTTT
TRBJ1-5 | - | TRBV4-3 | - | CASSQDTNQPQHF | TGCGCCAGCAGCCAAGATACCAATCAGCCCCAGCATTTT
TRBJ2-7 | - | TRBV6-5 | - | CASSYGETYEQYF | TGTGCCAGCAGTTATGGGGAAACCTACGAGCAGTACTTC
TRBJ2-7 | - | TRBV6-5 | once | CASSYVQGYEQYF | TGTGCCAGCAGTTACGTGCAGGGCTACGAGCAGTACTTC
TRBJ2-3 | TRBD1 | TRBV7-9 | - | CASSGQGNADTQYF | TGTGCCAGCAGCGGACAGGGTAACGCAGATACGCAGTATTTT
TRBJ2-3 | - | TRBV6-1 | once | CASTKTDTQYF | TGTGCCAGCACCAAAACAGATACGCAGTATTTT
TRBJ2-7 | - | TRBV11-2 | - | CASSLGMGLATHEQYF | TGTGCCAGCAGCTTAGGCATGGGGCTAGCGACCCACGAGCAGTACTTC
TRBJ2-3 | - | TRBV4-1 | - | CASSQERAFSTDTQYF | TGCGCCAGCAGCCAAGAGAGGGCGTTTTCCACAGATACGCAGTATTTT
TRBJ2-5 | - | TRBV4-1 | - | CASSQQGPGGWETQYF | TGCGCCAGCAGCCAACAGGGCCCAGGGGGGTGGGAGACCCAGTACTTC
TRBJ2-3 | - | TRBV28 | - | CASSLVVAGTDTQYF | TGTGCCAGCAGTTTAGTAGTAGCGGGCACAGATACGCAGTATTTT
TRBJ1-5 | - | TRBV10-1 | - | CASSEVGSNQPQHF | TGCGCCAGCAGTGAGGTGGGGAGCAATCAGCCCCAGCATTTT
TRBJ2-2 | - | TRBV7-2 | - | CASSLVGNTGELFF | TGTGCCAGCAGCTTAGTGGGTAACACCGGGGAGCTGTTTTTT
TRBJ2-1 | - | TRBV19 | - | CASSTGGNEQFF | TGTGCCAGTAGTACTGGGGGCAATGAGCAGTTCTTC
TRBJ2-1 | TRBD2 | TRBV6-6 | - | CASSWEGAEQFF | TGTGCCAGCAGTTGGGAGGGAGCTGAGCAGTTCTTC
TRBJ2-7 | - | TRBV5-1 | - | CASSLGQVNEQYF | TGCGCCAGCAGCTTGGGACAGGTAAACGAGCAGTACTTC
TRBJ1-5 | - | TRBV27 | - | CASSPWTGNQPQHF | TGTGCCAGCAGTCCATGGACGGGGAATCAGCCCCAGCATTTT
TRBJ1-5 | - | TRBV20-1 | once | CSAGNQPQHF | TGCAGTGCGGGAAATCAGCCCCAGCATTTT
TRBJ2-5 | TRBD1 | TRBV6-5 | - | CASRVRGQRETQYF | TGTGCCAGCAGAGTCAGGGGGCAAAGGGAGACCCAGTACTTC
TRBJ2-5 | - | TRBV5-4 | once | CASSFDYQETQYF | TGTGCCAGCAGCTTTGACTACCAAGAGACCCAGTACTTC
TRBJ1-6 | - | TRBV27 | once | CASRTGLAPLHF | TGTGCCAGCAGAACAGGGCTGGCACCCCTCCACTTT
TRBJ1-2 | - | TRBV19 | - | CASSIATRGTNYGYTF | TGTGCCAGTAGTATAGCAACCCGGGGCACTAACTATGGCTACACCTTC
TRBJ1-2 | TRBD1 | TRBV5-4 | - | CASSPEATGGGYGYTF | TGTGCCAGCAGCCCCGAAGCGACAGGGGGAGGCTATGGCTACACCTTC